This T cell receptor (beta chain) stems from a study of T-cell memory formation after mild COVID-19. This CDR3 contains 13 residues. Trimming stripped 8 bases from V and 1 base from J, with 6 bases between. CDR1 and CDR2 from the germline V gene are SGHAT and FQNNGV. This clonotype was counted at least ten times. The antigen is unknown. Study outcomes and limitations: Chiefly within CM and EM were the contracting CD4+ clones; CD8+ ones were within EMRA. The authors did not confirm SARS-CoV-2 specificity of second-wave clones peaking day 37. The study detected some responding clones in pre-infection memory, suggesting cross-reactive memory joined.

TCRdb reanalysed the 5' RACE reads using MiXCR and keeps one entry per CDR3 protein. Of around 300,000 distinct CDR3 sequences listed, roughly 13% were seen once; the top ten hold around a fifth. The chain joins TRBV11-2 to TRBJ2-6; no definite D call. Sequenced material: PBMCs or a T cell subset sorted from them (not recorded which). This receptor was identified in a man aged 18 to 29 who had mild COVID-19 (a few samples of this study predate the infection). Cell type and time point are not known. This CDR3 reads CASVFSGANVLTF. The CDR3 coding sequence is TGTGCCAGCGTGTTTTCTGGGGCCAACGTCCTGACTTTC.